Listed below are T cell receptor beta chains from one sample, sequenced in a study of blood T cells in healthy people across ages. TCRdb re-analysed the 5' RACE reads in MiXCR, keeping a single row per CDR3 protein. The sample has around 940,000 distinct CDR3 sequences, roughly 51% seen once. Sequenced input: blood. All receptors come from a woman aged 55-69 years in good health. CDR3s include the opening cysteine and the closing phenylalanine or tryptophan. D genes are given only for firm matches. Size is omitted from some rows. Given values are once, few, many or a class for expanded clones.

14	TRBD1	many	TRBJ2-7	TRBV27	TGTGCCAGCAGGCAGGGGGTCTACTCCTACGAGCAGTACTTC	CASRQGVYSYEQYF
13	-	few	TRBJ2-7	TRBV6-5	TGTGCCAGCAGTAGGGGAATTAATTACGAGCAGTACTTC	CASSRGINYEQYF
15	TRBD1	-	TRBJ1-2	TRBV3-1	TGTGCCAGCAGCCGTAATACAGGGGTGGGGTACGGCTACACCTTC	CASSRNTGVGYGYTF
13	TRBD1	few	TRBJ2-4	TRBV7-3	TGTGCCAGCAGCCACACAGGGGGCGGGGTGCAGTACTTC	CASSHTGGGVQYF
16	-	-	TRBJ2-5	TRBV10-3	TGTGCCACCAGTGTACGGGACCGAGGGGGCCAAGAGACCCAGTACTTC	CATSVRDRGGQETQYF
15	TRBD2	few	TRBJ2-7	TRBV28	TGTGCCAGCACCTCCGGAGGTCTAGCGGGATCCGAGCAGTACTTC	CASTSGGLAGSEQYF
14	TRBD2	-	TRBJ2-1	TRBV20-1	TGCAGTGCCCCAAAGACTAGCGGATACAATGAGCAGTTCTTC	CSAPKTSGYNEQFF
15	TRBD1	-	TRBJ1-4	TRBV2	TGTGCCAGCAGGGACAGGGCCCTACATAATGAAAAACTGTTTTTT	CASRDRALHNEKLFF
16	-	-	TRBJ2-7	TRBV9	TGTGCCAGCAGCCCCCGCGGGGTATTGGGTGGCAATGAGCAGTACTTC	CASSPRGVLGGNEQYF
15	TRBD1	-	TRBJ2-4	TRBV5-4	TGTGCCAGCAGCGCGCAACAGGGGCCCGAAAACATTCAGTACTTC	CASSAQQGPENIQYF
15	TRBD1	-	TRBJ2-3	TRBV19	TGTGCCAGTAGGACAGGGGGAGGAAGCACAGATACGCAGTATTTT	CASRTGGGSTDTQYF
14	TRBD1	few	TRBJ2-3	TRBV20-1	TGCAGTGCTAGAGAGGACAGGGGTGCAGATACGCAGTATTTT	CSAREDRGADTQYF
17	TRBD2	-	TRBJ2-1	TRBV5-1	TGCGCCAGCAGCCAGGAATGGCTAGCGGGAGGGGGTAATGAGCAGTTCTTC	CASSQEWLAGGGNEQFF
15	TRBD2	few	TRBJ2-5	TRBV7-2	TGTGCCAGCAGTCCCGGACTAGCCAGGATGGAGACCCAGTACTTC	CASSPGLARMETQYF
15	-	-	TRBJ1-1	TRBV28	TGTGCCAGTACTGGAACGATGTGGCCCAACACTGAAGCTTTCTTT	CASTGTMWPNTEAFF
15	TRBD2	-	TRBJ2-1	TRBV27	TGTGCCAGCAGCCCCGGGACTAATTCTTACAATGAGCAGTTCTTC	CASSPGTNSYNEQFF
14	-	-	TRBJ2-5	TRBV5-6	TGTGCCAGCAGCGGGGGGTTGTCGGGTATAAAGCAGTACTTC	CASSGGLSGIKQYF
13	-	many	TRBJ2-7	TRBV28	TGTGCCAGCAGTTTAGGTTCGTACTACGAGCAGTACTTC	CASSLGSYYEQYF
16	TRBD2	-	TRBJ2-1	TRBV4-1	TGCGCCAGCAGCCAGGGACTAGCGGGAGGGCCAGGTGAGCAGTTCTTC	CASSQGLAGGPGEQFF
12	TRBD1	few	TRBJ2-7	TRBV28	TGTGCCAGCACAGGGGGCAGGTACGAGCAGTACTTC	CASTGGRYEQYF
16	-	once	TRBJ2-7	TRBV4-1	TGCGCCAGCAGCCAAGATTGGCCGTCTCGCTCCTACGAGCAGTACTTC	CASSQDWPSRSYEQYF
16	-	-	TRBJ2-3	TRBV6-1	TGTGCCAGCAGTGAAGCCTCGCCGCCAGGCACAGATACGCAGTATTTT	CASSEASPPGTDTQYF
13	-	-	TRBJ1-1	TRBV15	TGTGCCGCCAGCACTGAAGGTCGGACTGAAGCTTTCTTT	CAASTEGRTEAFF
19	-	-	TRBJ2-3	TRBV4-3	TGCGCCAGCAGCCAAGATGCCATACGTGGTAGAGGGTGGGCAGATACGCAGTATTTT	CASSQDAIRGRGWADTQYF
13	-	-	TRBJ2-7	TRBV6-2/TRBV6-3	TGTGCCAGCAGTGTAACACGGGTCGGCGAGCAGTACTTC	CASSVTRVGEQYF
15	TRBD1	-	TRBJ2-6	TRBV2	TGTGCCAGCAGTTACAGGGGAATTGGGGCCAGCGTCCTGACTTTC	CASSYRGIGASVLTF
13	TRBD1	-	TRBJ1-1	TRBV4-2	TGTGCCAGCAGCCAAGACGCGACAGGGGAAGCTTTCTTT	CASSQDATGEAFF
15	-	-	TRBJ2-3	TRBV7-2	TGTGCCAGCAGCTTATTCCGTCATGGTACAGATACGCAGTATTTT	CASSLFRHGTDTQYF
17	TRBD2	few	TRBJ2-3	TRBV4-2	TGTGCCAGCAGCCAAGAAGCGGGACTAGCGGGAGCAGATACGCAGTATTTT	CASSQEAGLAGADTQYF